The source of this TCR beta chain is a study of T cell responses to AZD1222 COVID-19 vaccine (dated by TCRdb to the early 2020s). For the study in its entirety: AZD1222 recipients whose second dose came at about 4 weeks and those whose second dose came at about 12 weeks were combined into one group, since spike-specific TCR depth and breadth did not differ between the two schedules. A total of under 250 trial participants underwent TCR sequencing, of whom more than 200 had received two doses of AZD1222 and around 26 had received two doses of the MenACWY control vaccine. Trial participants were enrolled by age into subgroups of 18-55, 56-69 and 70-plus years, and about 150, 27 and 61 TCR-sequenced participants, respectively, were included in these subgroups.

Per the publication, the time point label means: baseline before first vaccination. Samples from vaccinated people were obtained from the UK trials COV001 and COV002, which included a single-blind randomized controlled phase 2/3 trial of AZD1222 (ChAdOx1 nCoV-19) in healthy adults. For TCRbeta chain sequencing, PBMC samples were collected from trial participants at day 0 and at day 28 after the second dose. General conclusions and limits of the study: Spike-specific TCR breadth and depth rose significantly after two AZD1222 doses compared with day 0 and with MenACWY recipients. Participants were mostly white British, with more females than males. The authors suggested clonal diversity may have been underestimated. Only six AZD1222 recipients were SARS-CoV-2 seropositive at baseline, limiting conclusions about previously exposed vaccinees. Because no day 14 peak-response samples were available, the repertoires could be characterized only after the peak T cell response. The whole spike protein was spanned by vaccine-associated CD4 TCRs, and dominant responses were seen in regions 160-218 and 743-854. Reportedly, close to half of the unique spike-specific TCRs recognized epitopes lying outside the regions that are mutated in the B.1.351 and B.1.1.7 variants. In the small 56-69-year group, the increase in depth fell short of significance, most likely because of low power.

This clone was observed a few times. The antigen it binds to is not known. Per-base quality was not reported, and no clone a single base away is much larger than it. Trimming leaves V shorter by 4 bases and J shorter by 3 bases, with the junction holding 13 bases beyond the gene matches. The CDR1 and CDR2 encoded by the germline V gene are SGHNT and YENEEA. From the cysteine up to the phenylalanine, the CDR3 has a length of 17 residues. The only DNA kept is the CDR3, 51 bases in frame from the first base. The CDR3 regions of human TCRbeta chains were analyzed by immunosequencing. The study's own analysis went as follows. TCRs in the repertoires were compared against a reference library of SARS-CoV-2-specific TCRs that had been generated with the MIRA antigen-specificity platform. Breadth meant the fraction of unique TCRs that were SARS-CoV-2-associated, whereas depth meant the fraction of total T cells that were SARS-CoV-2-associated. Each spike-specific TCR was assigned to its reactive spike region and to a CD4 or CD8 class using the MIRA data. Log10-transformed breadth and depth values were compared by one-way ANOVA with Sidak's multiple comparisons tests. TCRdb obtained this table from immuneACCESS and retained in-frame rearrangements with V and J assigned. These tables miss some clones; where compared with another copy, unresolved V genes account for less than half of the shortfall, and the remainder is unexplained. The DNA gave D and trimming, while V, J and clone size come from that table. The sample records some 150,000 clones, 88% of which are singletons. Clones ranked in the top ten supply less than 2.5% of the sample.

The origin of this receptor is an adult in good health. The chain was built from TRBV11-3 and TRBJ2-7; TRBD1 agrees with 9 junctional bases. The sample here was peripheral blood, taken on day 0 of AZD1222 vaccination. The sequence in DNA is TGTGCCAGCAGCTCCCCAATCCGGGACAGGGTTAACTACGAGCAGTACTTC. Translation gives CASSSPIRDRVNYEQYF.